This TCR beta chain was recovered during a study of patients and donors after allogeneic stem cell transplantation. Each CDR3 protein is one row after TCRdb ran MiXCR on the RT-PCR reads. The sample shows about 30,000 distinct CDR3 sequences, roughly 8% of them seen only once. In this sample, this clonotype turned up many times. CDR3 length equals 16 residues. Germline V gene data show CDR1 as SGHRS and CDR2 as YFSETQ. V dropped 4 bases and J dropped 6 bases, with 20 bases sitting between them. This clonotype was sampled from a human donor who was either an allogeneic HSCT recipient or a stem cell or donor lymphocyte infusion donor (not recorded which). It is not recorded whose cells these are; they may come from a transplant donor. The rearrangement joins TRBV5-1 to TRBJ2-1; tentatively, D is TRBD1 or TRBD2 (5 bases each). Sample: blood, either unsorted or a sorted T cell fraction (not recorded which). CDR3 in amino acids: CASSRELGVGRNEQFF. In DNA, the CDR3 is TGCGCCAGCAGCCGAGAGTTGGGGGTGGGTCGCAATGAGCAGTTCTTC.